These 24 T cell receptor beta chains came from one sample sequenced in a study of shared clonotypes between healthy human individuals. Sequenced by immunoSEQ multiplex PCR; TCRdb stores in-frame clones only, minus some. The data show roughly 660,000 clones, about 92% seen once. The sequenced sample was memory CD8+ T cells from PBMCs. Subset defined: CD45RO+ cells pooled with CCR7-negative TemRA cells. The receptor set was obtained from a man aged 18 to 29 in good health. Some clones in this sample may be carry-over from other donors' samples.

The chain combines TRBV5-6 with TRBJ2-1; TRBD2 aligns across 14 bases. The CDR3 has 18 residues. Germline V gene data show CDR1 as SGHDT and CDR2 as YYEEEE. V lost 0 bases and J lost 5; bases outside the gene matches: 7. The CDR3 protein is CASSLGLAGGPGNNEQFF. DNA of the CDR3: TGTGCCAGCAGCTTGGGACTAGCGGGAGGGCCGGGGAACAATGAGCAGTTCTTC.

This sequence joins TRBV6-1 and TRBJ2-7, with 8 nucleotides matching TRBD1. The V and J ends lost 2 bases and 3 bases, in that order; junction bases with no gene match: 15. The length of the CDR3 is 18 residues. The V gene's germline CDR1 is MNHNS and CDR2 SASEGT. The CDR3 DNA is TGTGCCAGCAGTGAAAATCTGCTCCAGGGGGCATGGCTCTACGAGCAGTACTTC. As protein: CASSENLLQGAWLYEQYF.

The rearrangement uses TRBV27 and TRBJ2-1; 15 bases line up with TRBD2. V was clipped by 3 bases and J by 2 bases; unmatched bases: 8. Germline CDR1 MNHEY, CDR2 SMNVEV (reference sequence). The CDR3 consists of 19 residues. CDR3 bases: TGTGCCAGCAGTTTGCGGACTAGCGGGAGGGGGTTGACCTACAATGAGCAGTTCTTC. Residues: CASSLRTSGRGLTYNEQFF.

This chain links TRBV4-1 with TRBJ2-5; TRBD2 matches 11 bases. This CDR3 is 20 amino acids long. The V segment lost 4 bases and the J segment 2 bases; nucleotides outside the gene matches: 18. CDR1 and CDR2 (germline): MGHRA, YSYEKL. DNA of the CDR3: TGCGCCAGCAGCCGACCGACCGGGACTAGCGGCCGAGGAGGGCAAGAGACCCAGTACTTC. This translates into CASSRPTGTSGRGGQETQYF.

The V gene is TRBV29-1, the J gene TRBJ1-2; D is undetermined. Germline loops: CDR1 SQVTM, CDR2 ANQGSEA. CDR3 length equals 11 residues. Trimming took off 5 bases at V and 3 bases at J, with 7 bases between the two ends. The CDR3 coding sequence is TGCAGCGTTACTCGTGACTATGGCTACACCTTC. Its protein product is CSVTRDYGYTF.

The chain recombines TRBV5-6 with TRBJ1-1; D is uncertain. This CDR3 spans 13 amino acids. Germline V gene lookup returns CDR1 SGHDT and CDR2 YYEEEE. Trimming removed 0 bases from V and 10 bases from J, with 13 bases in between. The DNA of the CDR3 is TGTGCCAGCAGCTTGGGGCAGACCTGGGGAGCTTTCTTT. This gives the protein CASSLGQTWGAFF.

The chain has TRBV29-1 and TRBJ2-3; 8 nucleotides line up with TRBD1. CDR1 SQVTM and CDR2 ANQGSEA come from the germline V gene. Trimming took 3 bases from V and 2 from J; bases not matched to a gene: 4. This CDR3 has 14 amino acids. The chain's CDR3 is CSVDPDRVTDTQYF. In DNA form, the CDR3 reads TGCAGCGTTGACCCGGACAGGGTCACAGATACGCAGTATTTT.

This chain joins TRBV15 and TRBJ2-1; TRBD1 matches at 7 bases. J lost 8 bases, V lost 1 base, and 2 bases had no gene match. CDR1 is LNHNV and CDR2 is YYDKDF in the germline V gene (reference sequence). The CDR3 is 13 amino acids. CDR3 coding DNA: TGTGCCACCAGCAGAGTCCAGGGGGATGAGCAGTTCTTC. It specifies CATSRVQGDEQFF.

The rearrangement uses TRBV7-9 and TRBJ1-2; 7 nucleotides match TRBD1. This CDR3 has 13 amino acids. Losses at the gene ends were 5 bases for V and 6 bases for J; bases not matched to a gene: 6. Germline-derived CDR1 and CDR2 are SEHNR and FQNEAQ (reference sequence). DNA of the CDR3: TGTGCCAGCAGCGAGACAGGGCCCCATGGCTACACCTTC. Translated: CASSETGPHGYTF.

The chain employs TRBV27 and TRBJ2-1; 13 bases align to TRBD2. The ends lost 0 bases at V and 4 bases at J; junction bases unmatched: 9. In germline, CDR1 is MNHEY, CDR2 SMNVEV (reference sequence). This CDR3 is built from 19 residues. DNA of the CDR3: TGTGCCAGCAGTTTATCCCCCCCCGGGACTAGCGGGGTATACAATGAGCAGTTCTTC. Amino acids: CASSLSPPGTSGVYNEQFF.

This clone has only a few counts. The rearrangement links TRBV9 to TRBJ1-1; tentative D call: TRBD1 (5 bases). CDR3 size: 12 residues. V lost 4 bases, J lost 7 bases, and 11 bases lay in between. Germline V gene lookup returns CDR1 SGDLS and CDR2 YYNGEE. CDR3 sequence reads: CASSPTGDEAFF. DNA of the CDR3: TGTGCCAGCAGCCCTACAGGAGATGAAGCTTTCTTT.

The CDR3 sequence is CASSYLTYTEAFF. The CDR3 DNA reads as TGTGCCAGCAGTTACCTCACTTACACTGAAGCTTTCTTT. This chain uses TRBV6-5 with TRBJ1-1; unclear D gene. From germline, CDR1 is MNHEY and CDR2 SVGAGI. The CDR3 covers 13 residues. With 2 bases removed from V and 3 bases from J, the gap between germline ends came to 7 bases.

J is TRBJ2-7 and V is TRBV5-1; maybe TRBD1 (5 bases). This CDR3 region has 14 residues. CDR1 is SGHRS and CDR2 is YFSETQ in the germline V gene. Trimming stripped 1 base from V and 0 bases from J, with 8 bases between. The CDR3 sequence is CASSLRQSSYEQYF. CDR3 DNA sequence: TGCGCCAGCAGCTTGAGACAGTCCTCCTACGAGCAGTACTTC.

Turning to this clone: A read error is likely here: a far larger clone is one base away. Within the sample, other DNA sequences also encode this same CDR3. The rearrangement uses TRBV7-9 and TRBJ2-2; no firm D call. Per germline, CDR1 SEHNR and CDR2 FQNEAQ (reference sequence). This CDR3 spans 11 amino acids. V lost 3 bases to trimming and J lost 5 bases, with 1 base between them. The CDR3 region has the DNA TGTGCCAGCAGCTTGACCGGGGAGCTGTTTTTT. Amino acids: CASSLTGELFF. The variable domain in full, completed from reference TRBV7-9 and TRBJ2-2, reads DTGVSQNPRHKITKRGQNVTFRCDPISEHNRLYWYRQTLGQGPEFLTYFQNEAQLEKSRLLSDRFSAERPKGSFSTLEIQRTEQGDSAMYLCASSLTGELFFGEGSRLTVL.

The rearrangement links TRBV9 to TRBJ2-7, with 10 bases that match TRBD1. V lost 2 bases to trimming and J lost 3 bases; unmatched junction nucleotides: 5. This CDR3 is 15 amino acids long. Germline loops: CDR1 SGDLS, CDR2 YYNGEE. The CDR3, as DNA: TGTGCCAGCAGCGTGACAGGGGGCGCAGTCTACGAGCAGTACTTC. Translation gives CASSVTGGAVYEQYF. Variable domain in full (rest from reference TRBV9 and TRBJ2-7): DSGVTQTPKHLITATGQRVTLRCSPRSGDLSVYWYQQSLDQGLQFLIQYYNGEERAKGNILERFSAQQFPDLHSELNLSSLELGDSALYFCASSVTGGAVYEQYFGPGTRLTVT.

This clone was observed a few times. The chain recombines TRBV27 with TRBJ1-2; 12 bases agree with TRBD1. Germline V lookup: CDR1 MNHEY, CDR2 SMNVEV (reference sequence). The CDR3 is made up of 15 amino acids. J lost 8 bases, V lost 4 bases, and 8 bases had no gene match. The CDR3 region is CASSSLGQGAWGYTF. CDR3 coding DNA: TGTGCCAGCAGTTCTCTGGGACAGGGGGCGTGGGGCTACACCTTC.

DNA of the CDR3: TGTGCCAGCAGCCCCGTAGGTGTGGCAGGGCTAGCCAAAAACATTCAGTACTTC. Protein product: CASSPVGVAGLAKNIQYF. The chain joins TRBV27 to TRBJ2-4, with D perhaps matching TRBD1 (5 bases). Trimming took 6 bases from V and 0 from J, leaving 21 bases between them. Germline V gene data show CDR1 as MNHEY and CDR2 as SMNVEV (reference sequence). The CDR3 is 18 amino acids.

V usage is TRBV6-6 and J usage is TRBJ2-5; the D call may be TRBD1 or TRBD2 (5 bases each). CDR3 length: 13 residues. The ends were cut back, 6 bases at V and 4 bases at J, with 12 bases in the middle. The V gene's germline CDR1 is MNHNY and CDR2 SVGAGI (reference sequence). DNA for the CDR3: TGTGCCAGCAGCCAGGGACGGAGAGAGACCCAGTACTTC. Amino acids: CASSQGRRETQYF.

The gene calls are TRBV28 and TRBJ1-2, with D perhaps TRBD1 (6 bases). The V and J ends lost 6 bases and 9 bases respectively, with 26 bases between them. Germline values: CDR1 MDHEN, CDR2 SYDVKM. This CDR3 is 16 amino acids long. The chain's CDR3 is CASRPRRGLGFVSYTF. Written as DNA, the CDR3 is TGTGCCAGCAGGCCTCGGCGGGGGCTCGGGTTTGTTAGCTACACCTTC.

This chain uses TRBV10-3 with TRBJ2-2; 13 bases are a match to TRBD2. Germline V CDR1 and CDR2: ENHRY, SYGVKD. J lost 3 bases, V lost 4 bases, and 2 bases had no gene match. The CDR3 covers 16 residues. CDR3 amino acids: CAISGGLAGDTGELFF. The CDR3 DNA sequence: TGTGCCATCAGTGGTGGACTAGCGGGGGACACCGGGGAGCTGTTTTTT.

This clone has a single count. The gene calls are TRBV18 and TRBJ1-2; D is uncertain. V was trimmed by 2 bases and J by 0 bases, leaving 28 bases between them. Germline CDR1 is KGHSH and CDR2 is LQKENI. This CDR3 is built from 21 residues. The CDR3 protein is CASSPTGMQGYSRPANYGYTF. In DNA, the CDR3 is TGTGCCAGCTCACCAACGGGCATGCAAGGGTACAGCCGCCCCGCTAACTATGGCTACACCTTC.

The chain carries TRBV5-4 and TRBJ2-7; 7 nucleotides line up with TRBD1. The CDR3 loop spans 14 amino acids. With 4 bases clipped from V and 6 bases from J, the junction kept 10 bases outside the gene matches. Germline CDR1 SGHNT, CDR2 YYREEE (reference sequence). Here the CDR3 DNA reads TGTGCCAGCAGCGTCAACAGGGGAAGGGGCGAGCAGTACTTC. It yields the protein CASSVNRGRGEQYF.

The rearrangement uses TRBV5-1 and TRBJ2-7, with TRBD2 matching over 12 bases. The CDR3 extends over 15 amino acids. CDR1 SGHRS and CDR2 YFSETQ come from the germline V gene. The V and J ends lost 0 bases and 3 bases, in that order; junction bases with no gene match: 1. CDR3 DNA: TGCGCCAGCAGCTTGGGACTAGCGGGAGTCTACGAGCAGTACTTC. Translation gives CASSLGLAGVYEQYF. Supplemented by reference TRBV5-1 and TRBJ2-7, the full variable domain reads KAGVTQTPRYLIKTRGQQVTLSCSPISGHRSVSWYQQTPGQGLQFLFEYFSETQRNKGNFPGRFSGRQFSNSRSEMNVSTLELGDSALYLCASSLGLAGVYEQYFGPGTRLTVT.

The chain recombines TRBV6-1 with TRBJ2-5; D might be TRBD1 (5 bases). V lost 4 bases, J lost 2 bases, and 17 bases lay in between. The CDR3 totals 16 residues. Germline CDR1 reads MNHNS; CDR2 reads SASEGT. For the CDR3, the DNA is TGTGCCAGCAGTGCTGCACAGGCCCACTATCAAGAGACCCAGTACTTC. This sequence encodes CASSAAQAHYQETQYF.